The TCR beta chain under discussion was sequenced for a study of T cell responses to AZD1222 COVID-19 vaccine. TCRdb's table, derived via immunoSEQ multiplex PCR, lists solely in-frame clones and lacks some. The sample includes 180,000 or so clones, approximately 91% of them seen just once. V was pared by 7 bases and J by 10 bases, with 17 bases between. Germline-derived CDR1 and CDR2 are SEHNR and FQNEAQ (reference sequence). The CDR3 runs to 13 residues. This clonotype was sampled from an adult who received the AZD1222 COVID-19 vaccine. This sample comprised peripheral blood, obtained 28 days after the second AZD1222 dose. The chain employs TRBV7-9 and TRBJ2-1, with D tentatively TRBD2 (6 bases). The CDR3 coding sequence is TGTGCCAGCACCGTTCACCCACGGGAGGAGCAGTTCTTC. Translated, it gives CASTVHPREEQFF. Drawing the rest from reference TRBV7-9 and TRBJ2-1, the complete variable domain is DTGVSQNPRHKITKRGQNVTFRCDPISEHNRLYWYRQTLGQGPEFLTYFQNEAQLEKSRLLSDRFSAERPKGSFSTLEIQRTEQGDSAMYLCASTVHPREEQFFGPGTRLTVL.